This T cell receptor beta chain was found in a study of T cells in Graves' hyperthyroidism and ophthalmopathy. Regarding the study as a whole: Most expanded thyroid clonotypes above 0.001 recurred in blood. Separating ophthalmopathy from stable hyperthyroidism was achieved by a 13 V-J model.

This clonotype was found many times. What it binds is unknown. Amplified TCR beta CDR3 regions derived from RNA transcripts. HTBI primers were used for first-round RT-PCR of the TCR CDR3. TCRdb re-called the multiplex PCR reads with MiXCR, one entry per CDR3 protein. The sample carries some 400,000 distinct CDR3 sequences, approximately 15% recorded once. Among the patients, aged 18 to 65, hyperthyroidism was newly diagnosed and had lasted under 2 months. This CDR3 spans 13 amino acids. Germline V lookup: CDR1 SGHNT, CDR2 YENEEA. V was trimmed by 5 bases and J by 1 base, leaving 7 bases between them. This chain connects TRBV11-3 to TRBJ2-3; D remains unclear. Sequenced: blood. This sequence was found in an older woman with Graves' hyperthyroidism. CDR3 DNA sequence: TGTGCCAGCAGCATTGGGGGCACAGATACGCAGTATTTT. This codes for CASSIGGTDTQYF.